Below are 8 T cell receptor beta chains sequenced from a single sample in a study of T cell changes during pregnancy in multiple sclerosis. The data were produced by immunoSEQ multiplex PCR, yet TCRdb's version contains in-frame clones alone and is incomplete. The table has about 40,000 clones, about 89% seen once; the top ten hold around 0.49%. Material: CD4+ T cells from peripheral blood mononuclear cells, obtained in the first trimester of pregnancy. These receptors originate from a female donor with multiple sclerosis, enrolled in a pregnancy study.

The J gene is TRBJ2-3, the V gene TRBV18; 8 nucleotides line up with TRBD2. Germline values: CDR1 KGHSH, CDR2 LQKENI. There are 15 residues in the CDR3. After removal of 3 bases from V and 2 bases from J, the junction contained 4 bases not matched to a gene. The CDR3 loop reads CASSPGSGTTDTQYF. In DNA, the CDR3 is TGTGCCAGCTCACCCGGTAGCGGGACCACAGATACGCAGTATTTT.

The V gene is TRBV5-4, the J gene TRBJ2-1; possible D gene TRBD2, 6 bases. CDR1 SGHNT and CDR2 YYREEE come from the germline V gene (reference sequence). CDR3 length equals 19 residues. Trimming cost V 0 bases and J 4 bases, with 23 bases left between them. This chain's CDR3 is CASSLVSGFSGLEYNEQFF. The CDR3 nucleotides are TGTGCCAGCAGCTTGGTTTCGGGATTTAGCGGCTTAGAGTACAATGAGCAGTTCTTC. The whole variable domain, filled in from reference TRBV5-4 and TRBJ2-1, reads ETGVTQSPTHLIKTRGQQVTLRCSSQSGHNTVSWYQQALGQGPQFIFQYYREEENGRGNFPPRFSGLQFPNYSSELNVNALELDDSALYLCASSLVSGFSGLEYNEQFFGPGTRLTVL.

This clone occurred once. This chain connects TRBV7-2 to TRBJ2-7; 9 bases match TRBD1. CDR3 length equals 14 residues. With V trimmed by 6 bases and J by 2 bases, 5 bases remained unmatched. Germline V gene lookup returns CDR1 SGHTA and CDR2 FQGNSA. For the CDR3, the DNA is TGTGCCAGCAGTCGACAGGGGGGAACCTACGAGCAGTACTTC. It is translated as CASSRQGGTYEQYF.

V and J are TRBV7-2 and TRBJ2-3, with 7 nucleotides matching TRBD1. Germline CDR1 is SGHTA and CDR2 is FQGNSA. J was trimmed by 1 base and V by 5 bases; bases with no gene match: 9. The length of the CDR3 is 16 residues. The CDR3 DNA reads TGTGCCAGCAGCGGACAGGTTTTGGGTGGCACAGATACGCAGTATTTT. Amino acid sequence: CASSGQVLGGTDTQYF.

This chain uses TRBV7-6 with TRBJ1-1; TRBD1 might be the D (5 bases). The ends were cut back, 1 base at V and 1 base at J, with 13 bases in the middle. CDR1 is SGHVS and CDR2 is FNYEAQ in the germline V gene. The CDR3 runs to 16 residues. In DNA, the CDR3 is TGTGCCAGCAGCTTAGTGGCGGGGGGGGAGAACACTGAAGCTTTCTTT. It translates to CASSLVAGGENTEAFF.

The V gene is TRBV7-9, the J gene TRBJ2-7; D perhaps matches TRBD1 (6 bases). Germline CDR1 SEHNR, CDR2 FQNEAQ (reference sequence). Trimming took 6 bases from V and 7 from J, leaving 13 bases between them. CDR3 length equals 12 residues. The CDR3 coding sequence is TGTGCCAGCAGTCTAGAGGGGGTTGAGCAGTACTTC. Protein sequence: CASSLEGVEQYF. Full variable domain (remainder filled in from reference TRBV7-9 and TRBJ2-7): DTGVSQNPRHKITKRGQNVTFRCDPISEHNRLYWYRQTLGQGPEFLTYFQNEAQLEKSRLLSDRFSAERPKGSFSTLEIQRTEQGDSAMYLCASSLEGVEQYFGPGTRLTVT.

This chain links TRBV18 with TRBJ2-3; D might be TRBD1 (6 bases). Trimming took off 2 bases at V and 0 bases at J, with 9 bases between the two ends. CDR3 size: 15 residues. CDR1 KGHSH and CDR2 LQKENI come from the germline V gene. CDR3 in amino acids: CASSPLQGSTDTQYF. In DNA, the CDR3 is TGTGCCAGCTCACCATTACAGGGAAGCACAGATACGCAGTATTTT.

The rearrangement links TRBV11-2 to TRBJ1-4; D might be TRBD1 (5 bases). The CDR3 contains 14 residues. Germline lookup yields CDR1 SGHAT and CDR2 FQNNGV. V lost 5 bases, J lost 10 bases, and 17 bases lay in between. The CDR3 loop is CASSALLDGAKLFF. The CDR3 DNA sequence: TGTGCCAGCAGCGCCTTATTAGATGGGGCAAAACTGTTTTTT.